This T cell receptor (beta chain) comes out of a study of blood T cell repertoires in COVID-19. The CDR3 runs to 13 residues. Trimming took off 7 bases at V and 2 bases at J, with 11 bases between the two ends. Participants, roughly 18 to 90 years old, spanned around 25 US areas. Cohort assignment relied on participant-reported clinical history. Measured with immunoSEQ multiplex PCR; TCRdb has only the in-frame clones, and not every one. Of 250,000 to 350,000 clones in the sample, around 88% are singletons; the top ten hold around 5.8%. Sequenced sample: PBMCs or T cells enriched from blood (not recorded which). The chain joins TRBV12-3 or TRBV12-4 to TRBJ1-2; D unclear. This receptor was obtained from a woman aged 40 to 49 who had recovered from COVID-19. The CDR3 loop is CASTSGYNYGYTF. DNA of the CDR3: TGTGCCAGCACCTCGGGATACAACTATGGCTACACCTTC.